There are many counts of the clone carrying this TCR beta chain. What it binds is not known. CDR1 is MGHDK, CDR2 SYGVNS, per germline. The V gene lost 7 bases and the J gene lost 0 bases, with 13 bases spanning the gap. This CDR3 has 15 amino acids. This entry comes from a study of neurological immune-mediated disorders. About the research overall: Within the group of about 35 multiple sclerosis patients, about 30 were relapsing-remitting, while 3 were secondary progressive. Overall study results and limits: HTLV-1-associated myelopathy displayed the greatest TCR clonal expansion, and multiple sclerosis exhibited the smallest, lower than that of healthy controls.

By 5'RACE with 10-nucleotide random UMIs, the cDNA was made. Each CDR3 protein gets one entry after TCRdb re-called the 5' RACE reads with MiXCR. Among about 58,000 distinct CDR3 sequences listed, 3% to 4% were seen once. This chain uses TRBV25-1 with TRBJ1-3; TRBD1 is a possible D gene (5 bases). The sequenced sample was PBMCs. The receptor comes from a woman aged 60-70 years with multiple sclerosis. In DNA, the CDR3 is TGTGCCAGCATGGGGAAGGGGTACTCTGGAAACACCATATATTTT. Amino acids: CASMGKGYSGNTIYF.